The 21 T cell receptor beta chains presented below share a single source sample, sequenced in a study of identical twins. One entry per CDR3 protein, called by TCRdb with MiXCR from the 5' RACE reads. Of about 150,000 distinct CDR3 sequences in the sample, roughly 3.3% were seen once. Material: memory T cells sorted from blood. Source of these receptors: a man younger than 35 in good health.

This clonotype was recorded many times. CDR3 sequence reads: CASSARRGIASNQPQHF. DNA of the CDR3: TGTGCCAGCAGTGCGAGAAGGGGTATTGCGAGCAATCAGCCCCAGCATTTT. The chain carries TRBV2 and TRBJ1-5; tentatively, D is TRBD1 (5 bases). V was cut by 4 bases and J by 1 base, with 17 bases left in between. This CDR3 has 17 residues. Germline V gives CDR1 SNHLY, CDR2 FYNNEI. The variable domain in full, with the rest retrieved from reference TRBV2 and TRBJ1-5, is EPEVTQTPSHQVTQMGQEVILRCVPISNHLYFYWYRQILGQKVEFLVSFYNNEISEKSEIFDDQFSVERPDGSNFTLKIRSTKLEDSAMYFCASSARRGIASNQPQHFGDGTRLSIL.

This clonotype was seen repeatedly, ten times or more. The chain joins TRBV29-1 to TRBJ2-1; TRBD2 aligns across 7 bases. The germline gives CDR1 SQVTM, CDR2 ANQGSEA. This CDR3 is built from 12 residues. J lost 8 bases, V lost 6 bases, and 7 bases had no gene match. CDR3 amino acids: CSVASGMYEQFF. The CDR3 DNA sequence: TGCAGCGTCGCAAGCGGGATGTATGAGCAGTTCTTC.

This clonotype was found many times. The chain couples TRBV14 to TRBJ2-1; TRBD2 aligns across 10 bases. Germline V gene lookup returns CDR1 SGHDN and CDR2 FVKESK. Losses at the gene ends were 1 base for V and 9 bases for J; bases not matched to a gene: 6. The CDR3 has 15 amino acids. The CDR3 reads CASSQGSGRGREQFF. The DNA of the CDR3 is TGTGCCAGCAGCCAAGGAAGCGGGAGGGGGCGTGAGCAGTTCTTC.

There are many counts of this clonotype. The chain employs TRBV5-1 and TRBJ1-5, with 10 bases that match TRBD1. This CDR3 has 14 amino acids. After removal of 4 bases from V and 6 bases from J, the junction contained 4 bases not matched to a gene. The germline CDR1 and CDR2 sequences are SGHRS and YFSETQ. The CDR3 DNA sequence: TGCGCCAGCAGCCCCGGACAGGGGGGTCAGCCCCAGCATTTT. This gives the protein CASSPGQGGQPQHF.

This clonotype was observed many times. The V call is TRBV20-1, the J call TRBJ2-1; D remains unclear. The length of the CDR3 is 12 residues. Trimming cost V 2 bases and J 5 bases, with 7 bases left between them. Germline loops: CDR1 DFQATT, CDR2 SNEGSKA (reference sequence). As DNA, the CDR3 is TGCAGTGCTAGAACCTACCACAATGAGCAGTTCTTC. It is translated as CSARTYHNEQFF.

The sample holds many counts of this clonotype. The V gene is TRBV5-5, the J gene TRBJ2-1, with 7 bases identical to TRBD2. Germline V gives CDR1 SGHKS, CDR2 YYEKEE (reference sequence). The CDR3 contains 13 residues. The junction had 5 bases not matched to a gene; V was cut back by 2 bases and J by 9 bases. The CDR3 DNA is TGTGCCAGCAGCTTCGGGGACTACCTTGAGCAGTTCTTC. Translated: CASSFGDYLEQFF.

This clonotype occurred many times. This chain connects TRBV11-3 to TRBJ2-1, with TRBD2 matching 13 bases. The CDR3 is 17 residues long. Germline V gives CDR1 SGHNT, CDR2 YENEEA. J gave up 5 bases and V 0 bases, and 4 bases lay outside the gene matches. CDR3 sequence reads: CASSLDGLAGANNEQFF. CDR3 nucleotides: TGTGCCAGCAGCTTAGACGGACTAGCGGGAGCCAACAATGAGCAGTTCTTC.

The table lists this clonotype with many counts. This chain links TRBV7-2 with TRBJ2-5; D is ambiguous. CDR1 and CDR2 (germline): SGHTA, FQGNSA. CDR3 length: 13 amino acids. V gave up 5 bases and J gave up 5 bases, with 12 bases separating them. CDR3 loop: CASSIVGLETQYF. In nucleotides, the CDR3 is TGTGCCAGCAGCATCGTGGGCCTTGAGACCCAGTACTTC. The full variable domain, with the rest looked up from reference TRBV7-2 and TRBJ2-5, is GAGVSQSPSNKVTEKGKDVELRCDPISGHTALYWYRQSLGQGLEFLIYFQGNSAPDKSGLPSDRFSAERTGGSVSTLTIQRTQQEDSAVYLCASSIVGLETQYFGPGTRLLVL.

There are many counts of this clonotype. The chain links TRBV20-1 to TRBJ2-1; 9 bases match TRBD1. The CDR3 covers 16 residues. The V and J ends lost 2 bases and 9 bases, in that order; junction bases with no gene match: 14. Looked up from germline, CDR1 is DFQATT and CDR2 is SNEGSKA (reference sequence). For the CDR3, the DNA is TGCAGTGCTAGACTTCTCGCGGGACAGGGTTCAAGTGAGCAGTTCTTC. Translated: CSARLLAGQGSSEQFF.

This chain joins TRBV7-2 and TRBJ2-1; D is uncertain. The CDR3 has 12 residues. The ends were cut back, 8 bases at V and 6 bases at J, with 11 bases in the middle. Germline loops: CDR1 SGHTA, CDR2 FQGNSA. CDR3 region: CASVGISNEQFF. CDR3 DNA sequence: TGTGCCAGCGTCGGTATCAGCAATGAGCAGTTCTTC.

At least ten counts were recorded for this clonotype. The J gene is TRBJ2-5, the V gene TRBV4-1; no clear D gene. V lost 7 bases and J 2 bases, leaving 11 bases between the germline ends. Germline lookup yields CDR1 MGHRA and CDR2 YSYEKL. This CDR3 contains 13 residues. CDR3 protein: CASKPAIQETQYF. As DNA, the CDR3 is TGCGCCAGCAAGCCCGCGATACAAGAGACCCAGTACTTC.

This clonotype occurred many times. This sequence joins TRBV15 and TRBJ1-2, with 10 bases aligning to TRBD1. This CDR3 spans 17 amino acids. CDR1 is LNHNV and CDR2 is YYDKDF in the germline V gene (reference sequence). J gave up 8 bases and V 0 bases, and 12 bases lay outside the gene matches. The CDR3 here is CATSRDLYGQGVNGYTF. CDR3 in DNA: TGTGCCACCAGCAGAGACTTGTATGGACAGGGGGTGAACGGCTACACCTTC. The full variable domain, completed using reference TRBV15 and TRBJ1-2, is DAMVIQNPRYQVTQFGKPVTLSCSQTLNHNVMYWYQQKSSQAPKLLFHYYDKDFNNEADTPDNFQSRRPNTSFCFLDIRSPGLGDTAMYLCATSRDLYGQGVNGYTFGSGTRLTVV.

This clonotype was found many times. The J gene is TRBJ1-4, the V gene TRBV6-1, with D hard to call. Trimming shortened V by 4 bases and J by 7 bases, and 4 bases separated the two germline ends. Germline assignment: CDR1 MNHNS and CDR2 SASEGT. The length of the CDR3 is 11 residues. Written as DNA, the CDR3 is TGTGCCAGCAGTGTGGGTGAAAAACTGTTTTTT. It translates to CASSVGEKLFF.

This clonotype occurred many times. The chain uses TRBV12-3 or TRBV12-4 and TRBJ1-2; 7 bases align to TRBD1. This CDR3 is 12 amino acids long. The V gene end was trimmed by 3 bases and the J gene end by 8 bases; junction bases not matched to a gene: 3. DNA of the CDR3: TGTGCCAGCAGTTTCGGGACAGTCGGCTACACCTTC. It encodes CASSFGTVGYTF.

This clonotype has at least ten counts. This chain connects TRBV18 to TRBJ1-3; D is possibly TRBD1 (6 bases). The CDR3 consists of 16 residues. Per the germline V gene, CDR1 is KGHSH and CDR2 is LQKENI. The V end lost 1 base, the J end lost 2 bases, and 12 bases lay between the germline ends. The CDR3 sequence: CASSPQTRDTGNTIYF. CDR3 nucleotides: TGTGCCAGCTCACCACAAACCCGGGACACTGGAAACACCATATATTTT.

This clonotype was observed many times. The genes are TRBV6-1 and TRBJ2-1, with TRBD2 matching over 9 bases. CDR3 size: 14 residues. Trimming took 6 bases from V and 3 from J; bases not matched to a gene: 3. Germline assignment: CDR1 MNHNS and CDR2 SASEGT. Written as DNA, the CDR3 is TGTGCCAGCAGGTCAGCGGGGGGCTACAATGAGCAGTTCTTC. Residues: CASRSAGGYNEQFF.

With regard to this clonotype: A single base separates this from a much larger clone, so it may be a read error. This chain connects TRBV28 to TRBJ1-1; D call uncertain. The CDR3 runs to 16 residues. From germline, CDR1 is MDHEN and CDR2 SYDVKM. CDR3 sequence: CASSLADNLMNTEAYF. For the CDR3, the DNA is TGTGCCAGCAGTTTAGCTGATAATCTCATGAACACTGAAGCTTACTTT.

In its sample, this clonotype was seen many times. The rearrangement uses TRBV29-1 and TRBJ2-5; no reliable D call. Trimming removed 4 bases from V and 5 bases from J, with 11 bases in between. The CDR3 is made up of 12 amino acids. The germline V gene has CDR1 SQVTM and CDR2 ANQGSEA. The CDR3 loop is CSVVAFGETQYF. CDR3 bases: TGCAGCGTTGTCGCGTTTGGGGAGACCCAGTACTTC. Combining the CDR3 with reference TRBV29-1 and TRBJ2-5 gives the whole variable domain SAVISQKPSRDICQRGTSLTIQCQVDSQVTMMFWYRQQPGQSLTLIATANQGSEATYESGFVIDKFPISRPNLTFSTLTVSNMSPEDSSIYLCSVVAFGETQYFGPGTRLLVL.

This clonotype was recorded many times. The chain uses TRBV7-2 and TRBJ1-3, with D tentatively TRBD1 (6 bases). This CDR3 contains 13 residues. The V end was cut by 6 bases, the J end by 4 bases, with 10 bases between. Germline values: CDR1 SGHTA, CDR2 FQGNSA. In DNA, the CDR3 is TGTGCCAGCAGTTTGGGACAAGGAAACACCATATATTTT. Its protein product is CASSLGQGNTIYF.

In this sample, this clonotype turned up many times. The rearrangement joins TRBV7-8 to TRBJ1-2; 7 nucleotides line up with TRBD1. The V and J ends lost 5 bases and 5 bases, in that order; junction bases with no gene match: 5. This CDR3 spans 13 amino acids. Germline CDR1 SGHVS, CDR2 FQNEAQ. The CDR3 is CASSATGDYGYTF. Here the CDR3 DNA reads TGTGCCAGCAGCGCCACAGGGGATTATGGCTACACCTTC.

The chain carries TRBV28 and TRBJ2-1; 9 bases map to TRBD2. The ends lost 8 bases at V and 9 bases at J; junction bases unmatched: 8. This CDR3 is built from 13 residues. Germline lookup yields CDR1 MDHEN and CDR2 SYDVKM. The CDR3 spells CASEVGREGEQFF. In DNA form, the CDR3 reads TGTGCCAGCGAAGTTGGGCGGGAGGGTGAGCAGTTCTTC.